Below, one T cell receptor (beta chain) is given with its context. The antigen is undetermined. This specimen comes from a study of OX40 agonist ivuxolimab in advanced cancers. Study at large: Ivuxolimab, an agonist antibody against OX40 (CD134), was given to patients. Patients with prior anti-PD-1, anti-PD-L1 or anti-CTLA-4 therapy were eligible; 40% had some.

TCRdb keeps only in-frame clones here, not all; method: immunoSEQ multiplex PCR. Of 50,000 to 70,000 clones in the sample, nearly 95% were seen once. Study outcomes and limitations: Clonal expansion by week 6 occurred in CD4+ and CD8+ blood T cells (at 0.1 to 3.0 mg/kg).

Germline V gives CDR1 SGDLS, CDR2 YYNGEE. Trimming left V 3 bases short and J 0 bases short, with 8 bases between. This CDR3 spans 14 amino acids. On cycle 4 day 1 and cycle 7 day 1, as well as at baseline, blood was sampled. The rearrangement joins TRBV9 to TRBJ2-3; D tentatively reads TRBD1 or TRBD2 (5 bases each). This TCR was sampled from an adult with an advanced solid tumor such as melanoma, head and neck, liver or kidney cancer. Source: CD4+ or CD8+ T cells sorted from blood, taken in a trial of the OX40 agonist ivuxolimab. CDR3 in DNA: TGTGCCAGCAGCGGCCGGGACAGCACAGATACGCAGTATTTT. Translated, it gives CASSGRDSTDTQYF. The whole variable domain, remainder taken from reference TRBV9 and TRBJ2-3, is DSGVTQTPKHLITATGQRVTLRCSPRSGDLSVYWYQQSLDQGLQFLIQYYNGEERAKGNILERFSAQQFPDLHSELNLSSLELGDSALYFCASSGRDSTDTQYFGPGTRLTVL.